What follows are 16 T cell receptor beta chains derived from one specimen sequenced in a study of radiotherapy plus CTLA-4 blockade in lung cancer. Measured with immunoSEQ multiplex PCR; TCRdb has only the in-frame clones, and not every one. The sample includes tens of thousands of clones, approximately 80% of them seen just once. Sequencing used peripheral blood, obtained from a patient treated with radiotherapy plus ipilimumab. The receptor source for this set is a human donor with non-small cell lung cancer whose response to radiotherapy plus ipilimumab could not be evaluated.

The J gene is TRBJ2-7, the V gene TRBV5-1; possible D gene TRBD1, 7 bases. V was cut by 1 base and J by 7 bases, with 15 bases left in between. Germline lookup yields CDR1 SGHRS and CDR2 YFSETQ. The CDR3 has 14 amino acids. CDR3 coding DNA: TGCGCCAGCAGCTTGCGACAGGGTGCGGGGGAGCAGTACTTC. Protein product: CASSLRQGAGEQYF.

The chain employs TRBV7-3 and TRBJ2-7; 7 nucleotides match TRBD1. V gave up 2 bases and J gave up 0 bases; unmatched junction bases: 4. Per germline, CDR1 SGHTA and CDR2 FQGTGA. This CDR3 is 15 amino acids long. The CDR3 sequence: CASSLAAGGSYEQYF. CDR3 bases: TGTGCCAGCAGCTTAGCAGCAGGGGGCTCCTACGAGCAGTACTTC.

V and J are TRBV29-1 and TRBJ1-2, with D maybe TRBD1 (5 bases). The V end lost 1 base, the J end lost 2 bases, and 8 bases lay between the germline ends. Germline V lookup: CDR1 SQVTM, CDR2 ANQGSEA. The CDR3 consists of 13 residues. CDR3 in amino acids: CSVEVRTNYGYTF. The CDR3 DNA reads TGCAGCGTTGAAGTAAGGACAAACTATGGCTACACCTTC.

CDR3 sequence reads: CASSFEGQGARGYTF. CDR3 DNA sequence: TGTGCCAGCAGCTTCGAAGGACAGGGGGCGCGGGGCTACACCTTC. The J gene is TRBJ1-2, the V gene TRBV7-2, with 11 nucleotides matching TRBD1. Losses at the gene ends were 3 bases for V and 8 bases for J; bases not matched to a gene: 8. The CDR3 length is 15 residues. Germline V gene lookup returns CDR1 SGHTA and CDR2 FQGNSA.

The gene calls are TRBV6-6 and TRBJ2-7, with D perhaps TRBD1 (6 bases). The V gene's germline CDR1 is MNHNY and CDR2 SVGAGI (reference sequence). The CDR3 runs 12 residues. Trimming pared 5 bases from V and 6 bases from J, leaving 11 bases between. In DNA, the CDR3 is TGTGCCAGCAGTCACCAGGGGTCCGAGCAGTACTTC. Encoded protein: CASSHQGSEQYF.

V and J are TRBV7-9 and TRBJ2-1; a possible D gene is TRBD2 (6 bases). Germline V gene sequence: CDR1 SEHNR, CDR2 FQNEAQ (reference sequence). Trimming cost V 4 bases and J 4 bases, with 17 bases left between them. The CDR3 has 16 amino acids. The CDR3: CASSSFGGPTYNEQFF. CDR3 bases: TGTGCCAGCAGCTCCTTCGGGGGTCCTACTTACAATGAGCAGTTCTTC.

This chain connects TRBV9 to TRBJ2-2; TRBD2 might be the D (5 bases). Trimming took 0 bases from V and 4 from J, leaving 13 bases between them. Germline V gene sequence: CDR1 SGDLS, CDR2 YYNGEE. The CDR3 is made up of 16 amino acids. DNA of the CDR3: TGTGCCAGCAGCGTAGGGCGAGCGGATGGCACCGGGGAGCTGTTTTTT. Residues: CASSVGRADGTGELFF.

This clone was seen just once. This chain connects TRBV6-5 to TRBJ1-5, with TRBD1 as a possible D gene (6 bases). Trimming took 4 bases from V and 6 from J, leaving 16 bases between them. From germline, CDR1 is MNHEY and CDR2 SVGAGI. The length of the CDR3 is 15 residues. The CDR3 here is CASSSGGGRVQPQHF. CDR3 sequence (DNA): TGTGCCAGCAGTTCCGGCGGGGGCAGGGTTCAGCCCCAGCATTTT.

The chain uses TRBV9 and TRBJ1-4; 9 bases fit TRBD1. Germline V lookup: CDR1 SGDLS, CDR2 YYNGEE. Trimming at V came to 5 bases and at J to 5 bases, leaving 4 bases not matched to a gene. The CDR3 extends over 14 amino acids. The CDR3 protein is CASRAGTGNEKLFF. Written as DNA, the CDR3 is TGTGCCAGCAGGGCCGGGACAGGGAATGAAAAACTGTTTTTT. Combining the CDR3 with reference TRBV9 and TRBJ1-4 gives the whole variable domain DSGVTQTPKHLITATGQRVTLRCSPRSGDLSVYWYQQSLDQGLQFLIQYYNGEERAKGNILERFSAQQFPDLHSELNLSSLELGDSALYFCASRAGTGNEKLFFGSGTQLSVL.

This clone was seen once. Written as DNA, the CDR3 is TGCGCCAGCAGCAAAAACAGGGGGCCAGATACGCAGTATTTT. It is translated as CASSKNRGPDTQYF. V and J are TRBV5-1 and TRBJ2-3, with TRBD1 matching 9 bases. Germline CDR1 and CDR2: SGHRS and YFSETQ. V dropped 4 bases and J dropped 4; count of bases not matched to a gene: 4. There are 14 residues in the CDR3.

A single count supports this clone. The chain couples TRBV6-5 to TRBJ1-6, with 9 bases fitting TRBD1. The CDR3 loop spans 15 amino acids. The V segment lost 7 bases and the J segment 7 bases; nucleotides outside the gene matches: 8. Germline V lookup: CDR1 MNHEY, CDR2 SVGAGI. CDR3 in amino acids: CASTVRDRGNSPLHF. The CDR3 DNA is TGTGCCAGCACTGTACGAGACAGGGGGAATTCACCCCTCCACTTT.

The J gene is TRBJ2-7, the V gene TRBV9, with TRBD2 identical over 7 bases. Trimming at V came to 0 bases and at J to 3 bases, leaving 6 bases not matched to a gene. The CDR3 covers 15 residues. Germline V gene sequence: CDR1 SGDLS, CDR2 YYNGEE. CDR3 residues: CASSVGGDYYYEQYF. In DNA form, the CDR3 reads TGTGCCAGCAGCGTAGGGGGGGACTATTACTACGAGCAGTACTTC.

The V and J genes are TRBV18 and TRBJ2-7; TRBD1 aligns across 9 bases. V dropped 5 bases and J dropped 3; count of bases not matched to a gene: 5. CDR1 and CDR2 from the germline V gene are KGHSH and LQKENI. The CDR3 has 14 residues. CDR3 DNA: TGTGCCAGCTCAGGAAGACAGGGGGTCTACGAGCAGTACTTC. Its protein product is CASSGRQGVYEQYF.

The chain couples TRBV19 to TRBJ1-2, with 8 bases identical to TRBD1. Germline V lookup: CDR1 LNHDA, CDR2 SQIVND (reference sequence). V dropped 6 bases and J dropped 4; count of bases not matched to a gene: 13. This CDR3 contains 16 residues. For the CDR3, the DNA is TGTGCCAGTAGCCAAACTCGGACAGGGTGGGGCTATGGCTACACCTTC. Protein: CASSQTRTGWGYGYTF.

The chain has TRBV30 and TRBJ1-5; unclear D gene. The CDR3 sequence is 13 residues long. Germline assignment: CDR1 GTSNPN and CDR2 SVGIG (reference sequence). The V and J ends lost 2 bases and 7 bases respectively, with 12 bases between them. The CDR3 spells CAWSREGQQPQHF. DNA for the CDR3: TGTGCCTGGAGTAGGGAGGGTCAACAGCCCCAGCATTTT.

The chain employs TRBV6-5 and TRBJ2-7; 11 nucleotides line up with TRBD2. The germline gives CDR1 MNHEY, CDR2 SVGAGI. The CDR3 is 14 residues long. Trimming cost V 6 bases and J 7 bases; bases outside gene matches: 8. CDR3 sequence (DNA): TGTGCCAGCAGCCTTAGCGGGGGGGCGGGGGAGCAGTACTTC. This translates into CASSLSGGAGEQYF.